In this sample, the clone carrying this T cell receptor beta chain turned up once. The antigen remains unidentified. Trimming left V 0 bases short and J 7 bases short, with 10 bases between. Germline assignment: CDR1 SGHDT and CDR2 YYEEEE. CDR3 length: 13 residues. The data derive from a study of cytomegalovirus exposure and HLA in healthy donors. Study-level information: The 90 to 150 validation repertoires and the roughly 700 first-cohort repertoires shared a platform, a later analysis reported. Findings of the study overall: Some 150 TCR beta chains were listed as cytomegalovirus-associated. For most TCR sequences rarity was the rule, although some public TCRs occurred in many donors. The classifier reportedly diagnosed cytomegalovirus status with high sensitivity and specificity.

The repertoire was sequenced with immunoSEQ multiplex PCR; TCRdb's copy has only in-frame clones and lacks some. This table has about 160,000 clones, 89% appearing once. The TCR was taken from a man aged 18 to 29 in good health and CMV-seropositive. The chain joins TRBV5-6 to TRBJ1-2, with TRBD1 as a possible D gene (5 bases). The sequencing sample was made of PBMCs. CDR3 region: CASSLAGIGGYTF. The CDR3 DNA is TGTGCCAGCAGCTTGGCAGGGATCGGTGGCTACACCTTC.